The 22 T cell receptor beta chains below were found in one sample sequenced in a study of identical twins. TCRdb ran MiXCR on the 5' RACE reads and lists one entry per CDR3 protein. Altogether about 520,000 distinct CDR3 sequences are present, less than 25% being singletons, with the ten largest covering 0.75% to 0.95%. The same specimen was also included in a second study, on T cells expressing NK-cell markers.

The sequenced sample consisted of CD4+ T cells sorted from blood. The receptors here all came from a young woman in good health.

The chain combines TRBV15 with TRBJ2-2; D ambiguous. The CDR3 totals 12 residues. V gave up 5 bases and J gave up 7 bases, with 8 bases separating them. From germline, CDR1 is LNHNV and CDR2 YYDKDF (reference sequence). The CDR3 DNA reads TGTGCCACCAGCCGCCCGGACGGGGAGCTGTTTTTT. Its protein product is CATSRPDGELFF.

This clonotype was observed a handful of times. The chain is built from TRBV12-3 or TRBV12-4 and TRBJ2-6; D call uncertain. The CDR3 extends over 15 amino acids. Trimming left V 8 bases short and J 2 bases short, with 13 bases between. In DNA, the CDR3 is TGTGCCAGCTCTCGCCACACCACTGGGGCCAACGTCCTGACTTTC. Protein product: CASSRHTTGANVLTF.

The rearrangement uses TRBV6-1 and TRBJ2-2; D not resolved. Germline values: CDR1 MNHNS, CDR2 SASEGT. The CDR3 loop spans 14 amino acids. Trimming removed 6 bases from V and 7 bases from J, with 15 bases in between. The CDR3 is CASSLTPGHGELFF. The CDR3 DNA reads TGTGCCAGCAGCCTCACACCGGGCCACGGGGAGCTGTTTTTT.

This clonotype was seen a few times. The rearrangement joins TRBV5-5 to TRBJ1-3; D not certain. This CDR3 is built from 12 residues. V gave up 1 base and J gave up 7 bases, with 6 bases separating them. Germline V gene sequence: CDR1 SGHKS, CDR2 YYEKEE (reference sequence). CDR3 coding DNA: TGTGCCAGCAGCTTGCGAGTCAACACCATATATTTT. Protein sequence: CASSLRVNTIYF.

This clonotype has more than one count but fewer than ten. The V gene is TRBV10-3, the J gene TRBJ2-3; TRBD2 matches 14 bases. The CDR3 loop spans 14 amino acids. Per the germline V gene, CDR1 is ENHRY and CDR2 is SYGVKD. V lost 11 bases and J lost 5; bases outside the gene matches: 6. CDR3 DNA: TGTGCCGTGGGACTAGCGGGGGTGGAAGATACGCAGTATTTT. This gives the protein CAVGLAGVEDTQYF.

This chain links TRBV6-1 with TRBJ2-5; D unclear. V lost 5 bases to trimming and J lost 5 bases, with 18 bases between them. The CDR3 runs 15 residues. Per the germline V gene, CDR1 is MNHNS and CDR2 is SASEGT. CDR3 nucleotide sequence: TGTGCCAGCAGTCCATGGGGTGCGCCCGGGGAGACCCAGTACTTC. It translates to CASSPWGAPGETQYF.

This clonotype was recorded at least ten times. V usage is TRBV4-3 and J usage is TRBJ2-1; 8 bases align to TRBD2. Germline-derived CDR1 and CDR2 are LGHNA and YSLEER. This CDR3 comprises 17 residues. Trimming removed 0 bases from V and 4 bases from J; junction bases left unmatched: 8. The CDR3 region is CASSQDLLAGRYNEQFF. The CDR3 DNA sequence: TGCGCCAGCAGCCAAGATCTGTTAGCGGGGAGATACAATGAGCAGTTCTTC.

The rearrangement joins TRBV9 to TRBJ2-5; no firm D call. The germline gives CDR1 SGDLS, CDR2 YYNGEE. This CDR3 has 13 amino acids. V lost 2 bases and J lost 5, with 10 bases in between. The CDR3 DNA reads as TGTGCCAGCAGCGTTGGGCTGGGGGAGACCCAGTACTTC. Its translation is CASSVGLGETQYF.

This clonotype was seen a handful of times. The CDR3 sequence is CASSPLAGGQAEQFF. CDR3 DNA sequence: TGTGCCAGCAGTCCACTAGCGGGAGGGCAGGCTGAGCAGTTCTTC. V usage is TRBV12-3 or TRBV12-4 and J usage is TRBJ2-1; 13 nucleotides line up with TRBD2. The CDR3 contains 15 residues. Trimming at V came to 5 bases and at J to 9 bases, leaving 7 bases not matched to a gene.

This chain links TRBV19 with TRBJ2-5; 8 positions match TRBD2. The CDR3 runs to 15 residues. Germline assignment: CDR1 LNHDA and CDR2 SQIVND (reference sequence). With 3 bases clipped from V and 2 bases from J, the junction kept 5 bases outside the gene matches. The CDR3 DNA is TGTGCCAGTAGTATTAGCGGGGCTTGGCAAGAGACCCAGTACTTC. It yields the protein CASSISGAWQETQYF.

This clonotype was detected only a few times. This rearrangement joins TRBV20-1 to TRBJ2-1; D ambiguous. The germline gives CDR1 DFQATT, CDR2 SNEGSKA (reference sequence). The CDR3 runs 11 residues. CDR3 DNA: TGCCTCGTTCCCCTTTACAATGAGCAGTTCTTC. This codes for CLVPLYNEQFF.

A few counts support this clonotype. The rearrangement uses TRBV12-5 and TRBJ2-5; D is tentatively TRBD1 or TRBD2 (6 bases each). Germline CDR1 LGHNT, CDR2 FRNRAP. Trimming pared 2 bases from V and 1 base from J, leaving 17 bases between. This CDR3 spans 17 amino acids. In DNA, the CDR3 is TGTGCTAGTGGTTTGAGGGGGGAAAATTGGGGCCAAGAGACCCAGTACTTC. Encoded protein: CASGLRGENWGQETQYF. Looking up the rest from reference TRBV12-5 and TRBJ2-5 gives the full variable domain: DARVTQTPRHKVTEMGQEVTMRCQPILGHNTVFWYRQTMMQGLELLAYFRNRAPLDDSGMPKDRFSAEMPDATLATLKIQPSEPRDSAVYFCASGLRGENWGQETQYFGPGTRLLVL.

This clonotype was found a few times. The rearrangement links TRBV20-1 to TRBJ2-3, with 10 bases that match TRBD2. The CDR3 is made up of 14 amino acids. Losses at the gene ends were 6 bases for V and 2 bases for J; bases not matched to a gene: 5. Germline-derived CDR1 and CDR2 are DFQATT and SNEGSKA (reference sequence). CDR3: CSAKSGGATDTQYF. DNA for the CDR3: TGCAGTGCCAAAAGCGGGGGGGCCACAGATACGCAGTATTTT.

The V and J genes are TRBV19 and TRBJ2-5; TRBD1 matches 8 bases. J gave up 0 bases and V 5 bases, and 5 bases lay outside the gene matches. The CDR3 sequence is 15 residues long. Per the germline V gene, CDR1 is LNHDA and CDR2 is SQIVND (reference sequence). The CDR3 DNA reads TGTGCCAGTAGTCCGGGACAGGCGTACCAAGAGACCCAGTACTTC. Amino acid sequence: CASSPGQAYQETQYF. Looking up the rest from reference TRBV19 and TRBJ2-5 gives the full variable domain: DGGITQSPKYLFRKEGQNVTLSCEQNLNHDAMYWYRQDPGQGLRLIYYSQIVNDFQKGDIAEGYSVSREKKESFPLTVTSAQKNPTAFYLCASSPGQAYQETQYFGPGTRLLVL.

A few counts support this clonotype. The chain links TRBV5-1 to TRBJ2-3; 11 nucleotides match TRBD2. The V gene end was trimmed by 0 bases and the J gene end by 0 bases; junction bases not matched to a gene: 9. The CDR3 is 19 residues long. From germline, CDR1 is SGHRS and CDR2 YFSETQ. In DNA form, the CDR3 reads TGCGCCAGCAGCTTGGAGATTCCTAGCGGGGGGCCGAGCACAGATACGCAGTATTTT. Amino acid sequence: CASSLEIPSGGPSTDTQYF.

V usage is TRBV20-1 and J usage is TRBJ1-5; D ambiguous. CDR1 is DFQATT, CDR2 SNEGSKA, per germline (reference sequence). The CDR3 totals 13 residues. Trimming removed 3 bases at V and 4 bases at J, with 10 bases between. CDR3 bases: TGCAGTGCTAGTACGGCAGCTAATCAGCCCCAGCATTTT. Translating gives CSASTAANQPQHF.

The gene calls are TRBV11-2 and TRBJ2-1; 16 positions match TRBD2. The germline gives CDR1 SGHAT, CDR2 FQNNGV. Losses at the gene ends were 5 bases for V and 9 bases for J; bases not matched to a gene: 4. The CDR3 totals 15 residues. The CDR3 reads CASSPGTSGRGEQFF. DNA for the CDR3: TGTGCCAGCAGCCCAGGGACTAGCGGGAGGGGTGAGCAGTTCTTC.

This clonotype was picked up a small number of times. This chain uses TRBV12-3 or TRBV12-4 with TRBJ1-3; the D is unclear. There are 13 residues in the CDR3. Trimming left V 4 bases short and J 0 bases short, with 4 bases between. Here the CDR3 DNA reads TGTGCCAGCAGTTGGGCCTCTGGAAACACCATATATTTT. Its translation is CASSWASGNTIYF.

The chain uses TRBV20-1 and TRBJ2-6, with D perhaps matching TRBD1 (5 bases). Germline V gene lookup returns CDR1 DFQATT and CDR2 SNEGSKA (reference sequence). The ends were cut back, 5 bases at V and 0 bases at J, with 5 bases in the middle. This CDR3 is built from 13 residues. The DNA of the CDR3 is TGCAGTGCTGGACACTCTGGGGCCAACGTCCTGACTTTC. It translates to CSAGHSGANVLTF.

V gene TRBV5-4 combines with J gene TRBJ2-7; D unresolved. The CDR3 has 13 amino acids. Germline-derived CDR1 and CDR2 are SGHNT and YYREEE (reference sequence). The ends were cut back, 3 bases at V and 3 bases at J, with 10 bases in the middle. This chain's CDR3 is CASSSTPNYEQYF. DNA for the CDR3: TGTGCCAGCAGCTCGACACCCAACTACGAGCAGTACTTC.

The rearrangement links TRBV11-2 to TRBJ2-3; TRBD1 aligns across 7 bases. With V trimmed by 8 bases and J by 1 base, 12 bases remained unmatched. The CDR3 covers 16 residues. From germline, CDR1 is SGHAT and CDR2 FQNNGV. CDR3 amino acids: CASHPLTGNGTDTQYF. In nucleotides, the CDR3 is TGTGCCAGCCATCCCCTGACAGGGAACGGCACAGATACGCAGTATTTT.

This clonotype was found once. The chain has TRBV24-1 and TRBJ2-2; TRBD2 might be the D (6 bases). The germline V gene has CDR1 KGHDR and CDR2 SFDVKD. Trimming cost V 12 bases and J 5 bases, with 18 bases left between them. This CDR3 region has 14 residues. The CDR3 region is CASGPSEGTGELFF. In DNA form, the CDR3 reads TGTGCCTCCGGACCATCGGAGGGGACCGGGGAGCTGTTTTTT.